This T cell receptor (beta chain) stems from a study of shared clonotypes between healthy human individuals. CD8 cells regarded as naive lacked CD45RO, were positively chosen for CCR7, and omitted terminally differentiated effector memory CD45RA+ cells. Only in-frame clones appear in the TCRdb table, and some are missing; sequencing was by immunoSEQ multiplex PCR. The sample shows about 2 million clones, 85% to 95% of them seen only once. Sequenced: naive CD8+ T cells sorted from blood. The origin of this receptor is a man younger than 35 in good health.

CDR3 region: CASSFPTEAFF. CDR3 bases: TGTGCCAGCAGCTTTCCGACTGAAGCTTTCTTT. This chain joins TRBV7-9 and TRBJ1-1; D call uncertain. The CDR3 contains 11 residues. Trimming took 3 bases from V and 5 from J, leaving 4 bases between them. The germline gives CDR1 SEHNR, CDR2 FQNEAQ (reference sequence).